This T cell receptor (beta chain) came from a study of T cell responses to AZD1222 COVID-19 vaccine. Regarding the study as a whole: Scientists sampled the repertoires only once the peak T cell response had passed.

The germline gives CDR1 SNHLY, CDR2 FYNNEI. The CDR3 is made up of 15 amino acids. V dropped 6 bases and J dropped 1; count of bases not matched to a gene: 3. Clones were read by immunoSEQ multiplex PCR, and TCRdb kept only the in-frame ones, dropping some. The top ten clones hold roughly 4.3% of a sample with 75,000 to 95,000 clones, 85% of them seen once. As regards this clone: The antigen remains unidentified.

Here the sequenced sample was peripheral blood, taken 28 days after the second AZD1222 dose. This chain links TRBV2 with TRBJ2-2; 9 nucleotides align to TRBD2. This TCR was recovered from an adult who received the AZD1222 COVID-19 vaccine. The CDR3 sequence is CASSFSGRNTGELFF. The CDR3 nucleotides are TGTGCCAGCAGCTTTAGCGGGAGGAACACCGGGGAGCTGTTTTTT.